This T cell receptor beta chain was captured in a study of T cells in Graves' hyperthyroidism and ophthalmopathy (dated by TCRdb to between 2017 and 2020). In terms of the full investigation: A discovery cohort of around 98 patients, roughly 43 with Graves' ophthalmopathy and more than 55 with stable Graves' hyperthyroidism, was used to find distinguishing TCR V-J signatures. Prospective prediction of ophthalmopathy was tested in an independent validation cohort consisting of 18 to 20 hyperthyroidism patients and 15 to 17 patients who later progressed to ophthalmopathy. The approximately 90 discovery patients were randomly split 7:3 into training and test sets. The study also compared thyroid tissue and blood T-cell repertoires from five or six Graves' hyperthyroidism patients. Once sampling was done, hyperthyroidism patients were given methimazole at a starting dose of 30 mg daily, whereas ophthalmopathy patients were given high-dose intravenous methylprednisolone. TCR Vbeta CDR3 sequencing of fewer than 150 peripheral blood samples (over 40 ophthalmopathy, 75 hyperthyroidism and some 17 progressor patients) is reported in the paper. On the study overall, not on this receptor specifically: In cross-validation, a model built on a 13 V-J signature told ophthalmopathy apart from stable hyperthyroidism with approximately 91% sensitivity and around 83% specificity, and in testing the same model reached 80%/75%. In validation, progression to ophthalmopathy was predicted by the model with almost 71% sensitivity and roughly 76% specificity, a median of roughly 6 months before onset. Most expanded thyroid clonotypes (frequency above 0.001) were also detected in blood, a finding suggesting that blood repertoires may reflect thyroid immune responses. Sample size was not statistically predetermined, and blinding of investigators to group allocation was not performed.

Including cysteine and phenylalanine, the CDR3 has 13 amino acids. Only the CDR3 region is kept as DNA, spanning 39 bases read in frame from base 1. The germline V gene (reference sequence) specifies SEHNR as CDR1 and FQNEAQ as CDR2. V loses 4 bases at its end and J loses 3 bases; junction bases beyond the gene matches: 3. The study excluded patients with uncontrolled infections, other autoimmune diseases, pregnancy or lactation. Clinical symptoms, serum thyroxine and TRAb, thyroid ultrasound, and orbital computed tomography formed the basis for the diagnoses. Total RNA was extracted with Trizol reagent, and quality was checked on an Agilent 2100 Bioanalyzer. This clonotype was detected ten times or more. This receptor's antigen is unknown. Base qualities were left out, and no much larger clone turns up one base away. Amplification of TCR beta CDR3 regions was carried out from RNA transcripts. The first round of RT-PCR for the TCR CDR3 was performed with the HTBI primer set and the Qiagen OneStep RT-PCR kit. Libraries were constructed in a second round of multiplex PCR, after which size selection and purification were carried out. Paired-end sequencing of the libraries was performed with 100 bp reads on an Illumina HiSeq2000. The authors' pipeline ran thus. SOAPnuke was used to process the raw data, with reads discarded if the reads contained adapters or uncalled bases, had a mean Phred below 15, or lacked an exact constant-primer or identifier match. COPE v1.2.5 was used to merge the high-quality paired reads, and each unique nucleotide sequence was defined as a clonotype. Clonotypes were aligned to IMGT TRBV, TRBD and TRBJ reference segments using MiTCR v1.1. The analysis included only V-J combinations with a frequency above 0.0001, which together covered 99% to 99.2% of the repertoires. The TCS score was defined as F50 (clonal expansion) divided by E x V (chaos), with BLOSUM62-based TCRdist calculated between CDR3 peptides within each V-J. Welch's t-statistics and random forest reduced 500 to 550 V-J features to about 13, which were used in a naive Bayes classifier (R e1071). The similarity between thyroid and blood repertoires was quantified using the Morisita-Horn index. Using fastp trimming at Q25 and MiXCR clonotype assembly, TCRdb reanalyzed the public sequencing data and kept in-frame beta chains. Rows with a matching CDR3 protein are joined into one entry that keeps the most common DNA and genes. Here the V and J calls rest on TCRdb's processing, not on the authors' analysis. For this sample there are about 510,000 distinct CDR3 sequences; approximately 49% appear just once. The leading ten clones occupy about two fifths of the sample.

The sequence is built from TRBV7-9 and TRBJ2-7; 7 junctional bases match TRBD1. The sequence was obtained from an adult woman with Graves' disease, either hyperthyroidism or ophthalmopathy (not recorded which). The specimen was peripheral blood or thyroid tissue (not recorded which). CDR3 reads: CASSSGTDYEQYF. The DNA sequence follows: TGTGCCAGCAGCTCCGGGACAGACTACGAGCAGTACTTC.